Listed below are T cell receptor beta chains from one sample, sequenced in a study of identifying expanded T cells in peripheral blood. Sequencing used immunoSEQ multiplex PCR; TCRdb keeps in-frame clones, though not all of them. The top ten clones hold 3% to 3.5% of a sample with 60,000 to 80,000 clones, almost 90% of them seen once. The sample comprised blood. Source of these receptors: a person aged 18 to 70 in good health. CDR3s include the opening cysteine and the closing phenylalanine or tryptophan. The D gene is left open where the match is weak. Not all rows give a size; the values are once, few, many and, for expanded clones, a class.

.	TRBV7-3	TRBJ2-2	.	TGTGCCAGCAGCCCAGGGACCGGGGAGCTGTTTTTT	CASSPGTGELFF
.	TRBV7-2	TRBJ2-7	.	TGTGCCAGCAGCTACCTACAGGGCTCCTACGAGCAGTACTTC	CASSYLQGSYEQYF
.	TRBV9	TRBJ1-1	.	TGTGCCAGCAGCGCCGGGTCCCAGACTGAAGCTTTCTTT	CASSAGSQTEAFF
.	TRBV7-6	TRBJ2-1	.	TGTGCCAGCAGCCCCCGCCAGGGACTGGGGAGTGAGCAGTTCTTC	CASSPRQGLGSEQFF
TRBD2	TRBV4-3	TRBJ2-2	.	TGCGCCAGCAGCCAAGGGACTAGCCCCGGGGAGCTGTTTTTT	CASSQGTSPGELFF
TRBD1	TRBV6-5	TRBJ1-2	.	TGTGCCAGCAGTTACCAGGGAGGGGGCGCGGGTGGCTACACCTTC	CASSYQGGGAGGYTF
.	TRBV18	TRBJ2-7	.	TGTGCCAGCTCACCCGGCAGGGGTCCCTACGAGCAGTACTTC	CASSPGRGPYEQYF
.	TRBV7-8	TRBJ1-6	.	TGTGCCAGCAGCTTAGCAGGGGCGAATTCACCCCTCCACTTT	CASSLAGANSPLHF
.	TRBV5-1	TRBJ2-7	.	TGCGCCAGCAGCTTGGAGGGCGGACACGCCGCCTACGAGCAGTACTTC	CASSLEGGHAAYEQYF
.	TRBV7-2	TRBJ1-2	.	TGTGCCAGCAGCTTATGGGGAGATGGGGGCTACACCTTC	CASSLWGDGGYTF
TRBD2	TRBV5-1	TRBJ2-7	once	TGCGCCAGCAGCCCCCGCTCGAGCGGGGGGTTCTACGAGCAGTACTTC	CASSPRSSGGFYEQYF
TRBD1	TRBV10-3	TRBJ2-5	.	TGTGCCACCGGAGGGGGACAGGGGCAAGAGACCCAGTACTTC	CATGGGQGQETQYF
.	TRBV6-1	TRBJ1-1	.	TGTGCCAGCAGTGATAGGGGTCTGGGGCTGAACACTGAAGCTTTCTTT	CASSDRGLGLNTEAFF
TRBD1	TRBV30	TRBJ1-2	few	TGTGCCTGGAGATCTGGACAGGGGATCAGTGGCTACACCTTC	CAWRSGQGISGYTF
.	TRBV7-2	TRBJ1-1	.	TGTGCCAGCAGCCAACGTCAGGGACTGTGGACTGAAGCTTTCTTT	CASSQRQGLWTEAFF
.	TRBV10-1	TRBJ2-7	.	TGCGCCAGCAGTTTAGAACTTATGGCCGAGCAGTACTTC	CASSLELMAEQYF
TRBD1	TRBV27	TRBJ2-7	.	TGTGCCAGCAGTTTTTCAGGGGGATACGAGCAGTACTTC	CASSFSGGYEQYF
.	TRBV7-2	TRBJ2-6	.	TGTGCCAGCAGCTTAGCGGGGATTTCGGGGGCCAACGTCCTGACTTTC	CASSLAGISGANVLTF
TRBD1	TRBV7-2	TRBJ2-7	.	TGTGCCAGCAGCTTAGCGGGACAGGGCCCTATTGAGCAGTACTTC	CASSLAGQGPIEQYF
TRBD2	TRBV13	TRBJ2-3	.	TGTGCCAGCAGCCTCAGCGGGAGAGGAGATACGCAGTATTTT	CASSLSGRGDTQYF
.	TRBV7-9	TRBJ2-2	.	TGTGCCAGCAGCGCCCAGGGAACCGGGGAGCTGTTTTTT	CASSAQGTGELFF
.	TRBV9	TRBJ1-1	.	TGTGCCAGCAGCCCCATCTACGACAGCAACACTGAAGCTTTCTTT	CASSPIYDSNTEAFF
.	TRBV4-3	TRBJ1-1	few	TGCGCCAGCAGCTCAAGCGAAAACACTGAAGCTTTCTTT	CASSSSENTEAFF
.	TRBV2	TRBJ2-3	.	TGTGCCAGCAGACTCGGACGGGAAGATACGCAGTATTTT	CASRLGREDTQYF
TRBD2	TRBV5-4	TRBJ2-7	.	TGTGCCAGCAGCTTGGGAGCGGGGACGTTCTACGAGCAGTACTTC	CASSLGAGTFYEQYF
TRBD1	TRBV2	TRBJ1-3	.	TGTGCCAGCAGACCTGCCGGACAGGGAGGAAACACCATATATTTT	CASRPAGQGGNTIYF
.	TRBV6-1	TRBJ1-5	.	TGTGCCAGCAGTGAAGCCCGGGGCGTAATATATCAGCCCCAGCATTTT	CASSEARGVIYQPQHF
.	TRBV2	TRBJ2-1	few	TGTGCCAGCAGCCTACAACGCGGGCTGTCTGAGCAGTTCTTC	CASSLQRGLSEQFF